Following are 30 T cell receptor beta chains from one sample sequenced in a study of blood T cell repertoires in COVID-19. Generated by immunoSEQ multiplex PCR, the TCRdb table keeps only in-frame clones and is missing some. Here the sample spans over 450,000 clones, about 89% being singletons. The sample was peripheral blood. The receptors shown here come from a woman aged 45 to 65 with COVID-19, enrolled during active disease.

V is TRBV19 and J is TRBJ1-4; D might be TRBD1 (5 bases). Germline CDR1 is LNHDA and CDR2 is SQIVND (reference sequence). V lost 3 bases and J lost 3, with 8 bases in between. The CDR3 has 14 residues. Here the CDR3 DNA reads TGTGCCAGTAGTATCCAGGGATCTAATGAAAAACTGTTTTTT. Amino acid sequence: CASSIQGSNEKLFF.

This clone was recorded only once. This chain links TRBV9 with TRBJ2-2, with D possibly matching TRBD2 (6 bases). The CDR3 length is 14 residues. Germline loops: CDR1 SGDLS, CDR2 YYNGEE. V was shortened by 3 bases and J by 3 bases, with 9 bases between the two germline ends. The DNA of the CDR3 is TGTGCCAGCAGCGGTAGCGGATACACCGGGGAGCTGTTTTTT. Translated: CASSGSGYTGELFF.

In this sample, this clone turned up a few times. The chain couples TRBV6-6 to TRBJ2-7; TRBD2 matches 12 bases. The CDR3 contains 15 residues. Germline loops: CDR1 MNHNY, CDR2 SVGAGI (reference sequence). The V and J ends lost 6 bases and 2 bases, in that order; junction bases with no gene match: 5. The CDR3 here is CASRPTSGGTYEQYF. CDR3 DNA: TGTGCCAGCAGGCCGACTAGCGGGGGAACCTACGAGCAGTACTTC.

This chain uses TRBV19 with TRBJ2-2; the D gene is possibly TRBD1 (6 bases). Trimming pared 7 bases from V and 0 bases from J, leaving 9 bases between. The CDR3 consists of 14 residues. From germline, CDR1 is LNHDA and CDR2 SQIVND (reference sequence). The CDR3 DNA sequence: TGTGCCAGTAAACAGGGAGCGAACACCGGGGAGCTGTTTTTT. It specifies CASKQGANTGELFF.

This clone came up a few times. CDR3 protein: CASRANQPQHF. The CDR3 region has the DNA TGTGCCAGCAGAGCAAATCAGCCCCAGCATTTT. The rearrangement uses TRBV6-6 and TRBJ1-5; D remains ambiguous. CDR1 is MNHNY, CDR2 SVGAGI, per germline (reference sequence). The V end lost 6 bases, the J end lost 4 bases, and 4 bases lay between the germline ends. This CDR3 contains 11 residues.

In nucleotides, the CDR3 is TGCGCCAGCAGCTTAGGGCTAGCCCAAAATGAGCAGTTCTTC. Translated: CASSLGLAQNEQFF. The V gene is TRBV5-1, the J gene TRBJ2-1; D is perhaps TRBD2 (5 bases). Germline V CDR1 and CDR2: SGHRS, YFSETQ. The V and J ends lost 2 bases and 7 bases respectively, with 13 bases between them. CDR3 length: 14 residues. Looking up the rest from reference TRBV5-1 and TRBJ2-1 gives the full variable domain: KAGVTQTPRYLIKTRGQQVTLSCSPISGHRSVSWYQQTPGQGLQFLFEYFSETQRNKGNFPGRFSGRQFSNSRSEMNVSTLELGDSALYLCASSLGLAQNEQFFGPGTRLTVL.

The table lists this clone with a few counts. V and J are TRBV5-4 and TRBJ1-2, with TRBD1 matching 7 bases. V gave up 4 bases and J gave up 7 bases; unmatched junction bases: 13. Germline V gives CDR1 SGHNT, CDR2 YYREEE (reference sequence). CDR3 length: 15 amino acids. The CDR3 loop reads CASSGVGTASSGYTF. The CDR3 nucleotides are TGTGCCAGCAGCGGGGTGGGGACAGCCTCGAGTGGCTACACCTTC.

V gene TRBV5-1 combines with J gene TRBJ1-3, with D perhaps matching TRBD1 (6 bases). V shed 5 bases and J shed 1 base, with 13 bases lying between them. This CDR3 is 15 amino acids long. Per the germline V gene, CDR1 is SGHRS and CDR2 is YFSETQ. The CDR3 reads CASRLGQGSGNTIYF. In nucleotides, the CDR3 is TGCGCCAGCAGACTCGGTCAGGGGTCTGGAAACACCATATATTTT.

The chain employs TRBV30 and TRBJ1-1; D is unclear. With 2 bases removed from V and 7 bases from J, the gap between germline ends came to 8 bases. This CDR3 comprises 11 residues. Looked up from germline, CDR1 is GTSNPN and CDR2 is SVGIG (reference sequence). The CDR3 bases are TGTGCCTGGAGTCCAACATTTGAAGCTTTCTTT. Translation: CAWSPTFEAFF.

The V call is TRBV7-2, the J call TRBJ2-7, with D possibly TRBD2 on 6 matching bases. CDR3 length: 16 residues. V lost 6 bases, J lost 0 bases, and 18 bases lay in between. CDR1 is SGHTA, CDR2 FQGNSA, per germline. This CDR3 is CASRATGTASSYEQYF. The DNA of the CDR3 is TGTGCCAGCAGGGCTACCGGGACTGCTAGCTCCTACGAGCAGTACTTC.

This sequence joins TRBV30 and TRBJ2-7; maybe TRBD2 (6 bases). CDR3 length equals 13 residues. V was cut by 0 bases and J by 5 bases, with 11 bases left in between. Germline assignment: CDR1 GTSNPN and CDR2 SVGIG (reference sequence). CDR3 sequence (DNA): TGTGCCTGGAGTGTCGGGGGAAAGAACGAGCAGTACTTC. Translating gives CAWSVGGKNEQYF.

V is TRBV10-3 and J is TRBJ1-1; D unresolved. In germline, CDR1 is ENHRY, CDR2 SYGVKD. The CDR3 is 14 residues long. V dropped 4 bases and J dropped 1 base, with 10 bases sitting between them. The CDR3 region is CAISVTSENTEAFF. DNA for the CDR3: TGTGCCATCAGTGTCACATCTGAGAACACTGAAGCTTTCTTT.

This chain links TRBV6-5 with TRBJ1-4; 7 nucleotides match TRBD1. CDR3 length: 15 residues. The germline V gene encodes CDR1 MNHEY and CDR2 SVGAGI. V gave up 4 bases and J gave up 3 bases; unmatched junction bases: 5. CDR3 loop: CASSSQGMPNEKLFF. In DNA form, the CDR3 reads TGTGCCAGCAGTTCACAGGGGATGCCTAATGAAAAACTGTTTTTT.

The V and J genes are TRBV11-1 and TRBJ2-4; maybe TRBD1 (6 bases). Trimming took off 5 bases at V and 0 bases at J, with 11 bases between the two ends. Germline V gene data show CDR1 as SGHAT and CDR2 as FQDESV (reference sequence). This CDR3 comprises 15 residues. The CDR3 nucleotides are TGTGCCAGCAGCGTCCACAGGGCAGCCAAAAACATTCAGTACTTC. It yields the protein CASSVHRAAKNIQYF. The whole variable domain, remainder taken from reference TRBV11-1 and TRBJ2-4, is EAEVAQSPRYKITEKSQAVAFWCDPISGHATLYWYRQILGQGPELLVQFQDESVVDDSQLPKDRFSAERLKGVDSTLKIQPAELGDSAMYLCASSVHRAAKNIQYFGAGTRLSVL.

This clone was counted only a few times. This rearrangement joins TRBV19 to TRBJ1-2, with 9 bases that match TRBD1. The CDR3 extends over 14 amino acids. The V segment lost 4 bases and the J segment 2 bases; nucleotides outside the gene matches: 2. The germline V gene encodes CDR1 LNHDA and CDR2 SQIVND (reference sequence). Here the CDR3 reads CASSRGTGNYGYTF. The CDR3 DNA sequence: TGTGCCAGTAGTAGAGGGACAGGGAACTATGGCTACACCTTC.

The CDR3 coding sequence is TGTGCCAGCAGCGGGCCCAGGGGAGTGGGCACAGATACGCAGTATTTT. Translated: CASSGPRGVGTDTQYF. This rearrangement joins TRBV9 to TRBJ2-3, with TRBD1 as a possible D gene (6 bases). Germline CDR1 SGDLS, CDR2 YYNGEE. Trimming left V 3 bases short and J 1 base short, with 15 bases between. The CDR3 is 16 residues long.

CDR3 residues: CASSVQATYEQYF. In nucleotides, the CDR3 is TGTGCCAGCAGCGTACAGGCGACCTACGAGCAGTACTTC. The rearrangement uses TRBV7-6 and TRBJ2-7; tentatively, D is TRBD1 (5 bases). V was cut by 5 bases and J by 2 bases, with 10 bases left in between. CDR3 length: 13 residues. From germline, CDR1 is SGHVS and CDR2 FNYEAQ.

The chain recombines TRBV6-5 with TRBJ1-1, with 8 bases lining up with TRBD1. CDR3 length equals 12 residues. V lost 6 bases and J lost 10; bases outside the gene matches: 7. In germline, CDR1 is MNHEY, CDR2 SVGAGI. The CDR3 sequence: CASRPDRGGAFF. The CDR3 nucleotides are TGTGCCAGCAGACCTGACAGGGGAGGAGCTTTCTTT.

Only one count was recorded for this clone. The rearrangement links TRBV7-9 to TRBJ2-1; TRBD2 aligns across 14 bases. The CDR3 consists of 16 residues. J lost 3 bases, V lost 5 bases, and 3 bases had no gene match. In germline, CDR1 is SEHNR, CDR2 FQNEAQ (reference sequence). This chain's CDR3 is CASSRGTSGGYNEQFF. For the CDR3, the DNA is TGTGCCAGCAGCCGCGGGACTAGCGGGGGCTACAATGAGCAGTTCTTC.

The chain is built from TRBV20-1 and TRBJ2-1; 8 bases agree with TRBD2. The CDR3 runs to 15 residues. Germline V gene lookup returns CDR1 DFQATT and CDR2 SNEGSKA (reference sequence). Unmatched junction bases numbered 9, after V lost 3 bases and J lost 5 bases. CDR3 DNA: TGCAGTGCTAGTTCGCCGGGACTAGGGAACAATGAGCAGTTCTTC. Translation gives CSASSPGLGNNEQFF.

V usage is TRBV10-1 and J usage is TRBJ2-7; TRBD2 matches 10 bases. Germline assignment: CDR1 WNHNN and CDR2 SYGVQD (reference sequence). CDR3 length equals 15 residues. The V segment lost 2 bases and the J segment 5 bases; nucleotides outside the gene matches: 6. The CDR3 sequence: CASSEAASGGNEQYF. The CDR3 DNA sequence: TGCGCCAGCAGTGAGGCGGCTAGCGGGGGTAACGAGCAGTACTTC.

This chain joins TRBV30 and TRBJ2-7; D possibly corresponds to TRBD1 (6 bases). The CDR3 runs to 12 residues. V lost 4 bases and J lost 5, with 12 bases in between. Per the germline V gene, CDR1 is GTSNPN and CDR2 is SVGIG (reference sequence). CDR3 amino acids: CAWKTPGDEQYF. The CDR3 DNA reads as TGTGCCTGGAAAACCCCAGGGGACGAGCAGTACTTC.

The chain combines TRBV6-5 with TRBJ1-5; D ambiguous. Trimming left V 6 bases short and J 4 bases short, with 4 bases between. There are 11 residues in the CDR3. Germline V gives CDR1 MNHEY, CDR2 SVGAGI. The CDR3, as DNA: TGTGCCAGCAGGTCAAATCAGCCCCAGCATTTT. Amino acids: CASRSNQPQHF.

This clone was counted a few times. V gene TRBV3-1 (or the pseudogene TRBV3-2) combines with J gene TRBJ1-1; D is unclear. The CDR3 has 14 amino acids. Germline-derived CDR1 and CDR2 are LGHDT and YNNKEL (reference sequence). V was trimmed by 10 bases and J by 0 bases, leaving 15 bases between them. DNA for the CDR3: TGTGCCACTCGAGGTGCTCAGATGAACACTGAAGCTTTCTTT. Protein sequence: CATRGAQMNTEAFF.

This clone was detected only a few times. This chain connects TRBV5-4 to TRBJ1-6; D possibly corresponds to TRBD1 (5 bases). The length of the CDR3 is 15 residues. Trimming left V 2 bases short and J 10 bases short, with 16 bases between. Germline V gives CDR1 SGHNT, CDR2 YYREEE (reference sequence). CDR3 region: CASSFTSGRGSPLHF. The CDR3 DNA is TGTGCCAGCAGCTTCACCTCAGGGCGTGGGTCACCCCTCCACTTT.

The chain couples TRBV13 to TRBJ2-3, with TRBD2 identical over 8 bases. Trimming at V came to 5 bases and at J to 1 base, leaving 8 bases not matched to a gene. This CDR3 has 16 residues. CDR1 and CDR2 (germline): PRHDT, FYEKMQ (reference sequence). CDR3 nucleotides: TGTGCCAGCAGCCCCTTCCCGACTAGCGGCACAGATACGCAGTATTTT. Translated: CASSPFPTSGTDTQYF.

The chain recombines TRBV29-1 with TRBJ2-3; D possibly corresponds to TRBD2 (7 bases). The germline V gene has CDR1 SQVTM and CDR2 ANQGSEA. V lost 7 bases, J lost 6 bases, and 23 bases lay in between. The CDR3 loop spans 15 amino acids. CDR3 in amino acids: CSGGGVQGPTDTQYF. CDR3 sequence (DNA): TGCAGCGGCGGGGGTGTACAGGGCCCTACGGATACGCAGTATTTT.

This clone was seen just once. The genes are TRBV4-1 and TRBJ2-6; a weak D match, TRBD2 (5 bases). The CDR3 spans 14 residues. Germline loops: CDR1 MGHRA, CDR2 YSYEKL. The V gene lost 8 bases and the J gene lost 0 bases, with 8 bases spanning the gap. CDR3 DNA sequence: TGCGCCAGCGGAGGCTCCTCTGGGGCCAACGTCCTGACTTTC. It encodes CASGGSSGANVLTF.

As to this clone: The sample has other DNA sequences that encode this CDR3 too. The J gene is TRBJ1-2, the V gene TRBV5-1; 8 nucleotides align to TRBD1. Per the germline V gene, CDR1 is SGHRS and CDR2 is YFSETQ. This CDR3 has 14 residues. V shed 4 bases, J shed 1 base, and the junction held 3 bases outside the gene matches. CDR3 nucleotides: TGCGCCAGCAGCCTAACAGGGGGTAACTATGGCTACACCTTC. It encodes CASSLTGGNYGYTF. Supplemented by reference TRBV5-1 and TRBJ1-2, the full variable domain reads KAGVTQTPRYLIKTRGQQVTLSCSPISGHRSVSWYQQTPGQGLQFLFEYFSETQRNKGNFPGRFSGRQFSNSRSEMNVSTLELGDSALYLCASSLTGGNYGYTFGSGTRLTVV.

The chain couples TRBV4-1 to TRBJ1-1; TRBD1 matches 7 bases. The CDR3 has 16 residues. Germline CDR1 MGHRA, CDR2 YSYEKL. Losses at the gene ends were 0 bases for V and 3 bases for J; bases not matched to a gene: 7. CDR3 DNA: TGCGCCAGCAGCCAAGATAAGGGGGCGGAGGACACTGAAGCTTTCTTT. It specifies CASSQDKGAEDTEAFF.